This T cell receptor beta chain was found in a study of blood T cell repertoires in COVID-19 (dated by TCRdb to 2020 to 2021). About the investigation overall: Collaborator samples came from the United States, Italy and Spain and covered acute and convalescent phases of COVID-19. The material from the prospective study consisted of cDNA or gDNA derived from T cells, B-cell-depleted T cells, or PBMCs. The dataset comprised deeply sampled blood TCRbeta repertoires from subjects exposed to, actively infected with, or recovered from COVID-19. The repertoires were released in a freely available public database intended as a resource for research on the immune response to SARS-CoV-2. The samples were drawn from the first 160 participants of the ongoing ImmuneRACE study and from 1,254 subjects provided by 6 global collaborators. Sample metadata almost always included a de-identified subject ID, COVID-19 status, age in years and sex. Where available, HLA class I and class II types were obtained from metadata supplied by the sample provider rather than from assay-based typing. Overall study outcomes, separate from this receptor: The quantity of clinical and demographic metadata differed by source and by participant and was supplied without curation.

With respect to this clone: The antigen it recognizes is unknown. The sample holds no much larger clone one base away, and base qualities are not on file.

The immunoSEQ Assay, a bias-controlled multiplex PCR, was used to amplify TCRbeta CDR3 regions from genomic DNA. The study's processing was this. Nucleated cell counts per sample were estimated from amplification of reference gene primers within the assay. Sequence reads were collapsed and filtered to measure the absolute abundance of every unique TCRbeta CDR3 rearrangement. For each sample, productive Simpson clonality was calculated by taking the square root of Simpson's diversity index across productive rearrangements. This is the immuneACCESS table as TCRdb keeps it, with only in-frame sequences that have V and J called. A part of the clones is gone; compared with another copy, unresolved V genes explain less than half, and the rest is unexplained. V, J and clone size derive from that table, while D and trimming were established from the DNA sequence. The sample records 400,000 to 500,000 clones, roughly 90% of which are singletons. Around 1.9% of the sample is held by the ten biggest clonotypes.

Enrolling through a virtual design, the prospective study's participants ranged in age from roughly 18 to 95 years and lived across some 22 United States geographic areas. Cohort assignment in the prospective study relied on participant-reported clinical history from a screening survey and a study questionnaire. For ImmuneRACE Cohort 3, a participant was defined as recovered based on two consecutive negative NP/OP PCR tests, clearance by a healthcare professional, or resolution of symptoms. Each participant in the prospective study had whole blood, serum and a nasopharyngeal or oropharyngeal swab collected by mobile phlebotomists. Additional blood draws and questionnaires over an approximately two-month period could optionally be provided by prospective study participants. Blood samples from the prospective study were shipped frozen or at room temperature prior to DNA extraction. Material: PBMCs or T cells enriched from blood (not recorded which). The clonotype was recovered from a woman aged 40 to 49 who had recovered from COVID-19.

The DNA sequence is as follows: TGTGCCAGCAGCGTACGGACTAGCGGGTCTGAGCAGTTCTTC. It encodes CASSVRTSGSEQFF. This sequence uses TRBV9 and TRBJ2-1; 11 central bases correspond to TRBD2. CDR1 and CDR2 were assigned from the germline V gene as SGDLS and YYNGEE. The CDR3 numbers 14 residues from cysteine through phenylalanine. The read is trimmed to its CDR3 DNA, 42 bases read in frame from base 1. For this chain, trimming is 1 base at the V end and 9 bases at the J end, and the number of junction bases without a gene match is 3. The variable domain in full, with residues beyond the CDR3 obtained from the reference TRBV9 and TRBJ2-1 genes, is DSGVTQTPKHLITATGQRVTLRCSPRSGDLSVYWYQQSLDQGLQFLIQYYNGEERAKGNILERFSAQQFPDLHSELNLSSLELGDSALYFCASSVRTSGSEQFFGPGTRLTVL.